Shown below are 24 T cell receptor beta chains from a single sample sequenced in a study of shared T cell receptors in the human thymus. Measured with immunoSEQ multiplex PCR; TCRdb has only the in-frame clones, and not every one. The data contain 600,000 or so clones, over 75% of them singletons. These data were likewise used in another study, on human thymus T cells.

The sequenced sample was thymocytes. Source of these receptors: a boy under two years old with a congenital heart defect.

This rearrangement joins TRBV27 to TRBJ2-7, with TRBD2 identical over 9 bases. Germline assignment: CDR1 MNHEY and CDR2 SMNVEV (reference sequence). V trimming: 3 bases; J trimming: 2 bases; junction bases outside the gene matches: 17. The CDR3 totals 19 residues. CDR3 region: CASSFGDGRSGGGAYEQYF. For the CDR3, the DNA is TGTGCCAGCAGTTTTGGGGACGGACGGTCTGGCGGGGGGGCCTACGAGCAGTACTTC.

V is TRBV4-1 and J is TRBJ1-1; possible D gene TRBD1, 6 bases. Germline values: CDR1 MGHRA, CDR2 YSYEKL. This CDR3 has 20 residues. Trimming left V 0 bases short and J 3 bases short, with 26 bases between. CDR3 bases: TGCGCCAGCAGCCAAGAATCCCCCACCCCGAAACAGGGTGTGGACACTGAAGCTTTCTTT. Its translation: CASSQESPTPKQGVDTEAFF.

This rearrangement joins TRBV10-3 to TRBJ2-2; 9 bases match TRBD2. The CDR3 sequence is 18 residues long. Germline-derived CDR1 and CDR2 are ENHRY and SYGVKD. V shed 2 bases and J 2 bases; nucleotides not matched to a gene: 9. Written as DNA, the CDR3 is TGTGCCATCAGTGAGGTTTCGCGGGAGGGCCTCAACACCGGGGAGCTGTTTTTT. It codes for CAISEVSREGLNTGELFF.

CDR3 in amino acids: CASSQGSVYGYTF. The CDR3 DNA is TGCGCCAGCAGCCAAGGATCAGTCTATGGCTACACCTTC. J is TRBJ1-2 and V is TRBV4-1; D remains ambiguous. The CDR3 has 13 amino acids. V lost 1 base, J lost 4 bases, and 7 bases lay in between. Germline loops: CDR1 MGHRA, CDR2 YSYEKL.

In its sample, this clone was seen once. The V gene is TRBV19, the J gene TRBJ1-3; 9 bases are a match to TRBD1. Germline loops: CDR1 LNHDA, CDR2 SQIVND (reference sequence). V trimming: 8 bases; J trimming: 4 bases; junction bases outside the gene matches: 18. This CDR3 has 18 amino acids. The CDR3 bases are TGTGCCAGTTTACCGGGACAGGGCACTTTAGAAGGAGGAAACACCATATATTTT. Encoded protein: CASLPGQGTLEGGNTIYF.

This rearrangement joins TRBV13 to TRBJ2-3, with a weak D call TRBD2 (6 bases). Germline assignment: CDR1 PRHDT and CDR2 FYEKMQ (reference sequence). The V end lost 1 base, the J end lost 3 bases, and 14 bases lay between the germline ends. There are 16 residues in the CDR3. The CDR3 DNA reads as TGTGCCAGCAGCTTAGCGGGGCTAGCGTATACAGATACGCAGTATTTT. Translated: CASSLAGLAYTDTQYF.

The CDR3 DNA sequence: TGTGCCAGCAGCACAACCTCCAGGGTGTTGGGCAACACTGAAGCTTTCTTT. It codes for CASSTTSRVLGNTEAFF. The chain uses TRBV5-6 and TRBJ1-1; possible D gene TRBD1, 5 bases. The V end lost 4 bases, the J end lost 2 bases, and 21 bases lay between the germline ends. The CDR3 has 17 residues. The germline V gene encodes CDR1 SGHDT and CDR2 YYEEEE.

The chain's CDR3 is CASRTTGSETQYF. CDR3 nucleotides: TGTGCCAGCAGGACTACTGGATCAGAGACCCAGTACTTC. The chain joins TRBV28 to TRBJ2-5; D might be TRBD2 (5 bases). Per germline, CDR1 MDHEN and CDR2 SYDVKM. V lost 6 bases to trimming and J lost 4 bases, with 12 bases between them. The length of the CDR3 is 13 residues.

The chain employs TRBV25-1 and TRBJ2-7; no firm D call. Trimming took 5 bases from V and 2 from J, leaving 13 bases between them. Per the germline V gene, CDR1 is MGHDK and CDR2 is SYGVNS. The CDR3 totals 14 residues. CDR3 in DNA: TGTGCCAGCAGTCTTTACAACAACCCCTACGAGCAGTACTTC. It codes for CASSLYNNPYEQYF.

The chain is built from TRBV10-1 and TRBJ2-3; the match to TRBD2 covers 9 bases. CDR1 is WNHNN, CDR2 SYGVQD, per germline (reference sequence). The CDR3 sequence is 15 residues long. The J segment lost 4 bases and the V segment lost 7 bases, leaving 9 bases of the junction unmatched. The CDR3 DNA follows: TGCGCCAGCAATACTACTAGCGGGCCCCCAGATACGCAGTATTTT. It yields the protein CASNTTSGPPDTQYF.

This rearrangement joins TRBV29-1 to TRBJ2-1, with D perhaps TRBD1 (5 bases). Germline CDR1 SQVTM, CDR2 ANQGSEA. There are 15 residues in the CDR3. Trimming cost V 6 bases and J 5 bases, with 20 bases left between them. Here the CDR3 DNA reads TGCAGCGTCCAACCCCCCCCCGTACAGGACAATGAGCAGTTCTTC. This encodes CSVQPPPVQDNEQFF.

The chain is built from TRBV28 and TRBJ1-3, with 9 bases that match TRBD1. Germline loops: CDR1 MDHEN, CDR2 SYDVKM. The CDR3 runs to 15 residues. Trimming took 5 bases from V and 3 from J; bases not matched to a gene: 5. The CDR3 reads CASSVQGASGNTIYF. The CDR3, as DNA: TGTGCCAGCAGTGTACAGGGGGCGAGTGGAAACACCATATATTTT.

This clone showed up just a few times. V is TRBV29-1 and J is TRBJ1-3; D may be TRBD1 (5 bases). With 3 bases removed from V and 2 bases from J, the gap between germline ends came to 8 bases. Germline V gene lookup returns CDR1 SQVTM and CDR2 ANQGSEA. The CDR3 sequence is 13 residues long. The CDR3 is CSVDSGPGNTIYF. For the CDR3, the DNA is TGCAGCGTTGATTCAGGGCCTGGAAACACCATATATTTT.

The chain uses TRBV9 and TRBJ1-2; the match to TRBD1 covers 9 bases. The CDR3 totals 16 residues. Germline trimming cut 3 bases from V and 8 bases from J; bases unmatched to any gene: 14. Per the germline V gene, CDR1 is SGDLS and CDR2 is YYNGEE. DNA of the CDR3: TGTGCCAGCAGCGCACCCTCGGGACAGGGAAGAGACGGCTACACCTTC. It translates to CASSAPSGQGRDGYTF.

The V call is TRBV7-8, the J call TRBJ1-1, with 9 positions matching TRBD1. Germline loops: CDR1 SGHVS, CDR2 FQNEAQ. Germline trimming cut 2 bases from V and 4 bases from J; bases unmatched to any gene: 8. The length of the CDR3 is 16 residues. DNA of the CDR3: TGTGCCAGCAGCTTAAACCGACAGGGGGGGAGCACTGAAGCTTTCTTT. Translation gives CASSLNRQGGSTEAFF.

The V and J genes are TRBV16 and TRBJ1-5; 8 bases map to TRBD1. V was pared by 1 base and J by 1 base, with 12 bases of the junction left unmatched. Germline V lookup: CDR1 KGHSY, CDR2 FQNENV. The CDR3 extends over 19 amino acids. In DNA, the CDR3 is TGTGCCAGCAGCCAATTAACCAGGGGGCTAGGTGGGAGCAATCAGCCCCAGCATTTT. Translating gives CASSQLTRGLGGSNQPQHF.

V gene TRBV25-1 combines with J gene TRBJ2-3; 10 nucleotides match TRBD2. Per germline, CDR1 MGHDK and CDR2 SYGVNS. V lost 3 bases to trimming and J lost 3 bases; unmatched junction nucleotides: 9. The CDR3 has 17 residues. The CDR3 DNA follows: TGTGCCAGCAGTGAGTCGGCTAGCGGGAGTTTGACAGATACGCAGTATTTT. The encoded protein is CASSESASGSLTDTQYF.

This rearrangement joins TRBV9 to TRBJ2-1, with a possible D match to TRBD1 (6 bases). The CDR3 loop spans 23 amino acids. V was shortened by 0 bases and J by 0 bases, with 31 bases between the two germline ends. Germline V gene lookup returns CDR1 SGDLS and CDR2 YYNGEE. The CDR3 here is CASSVGLKRRGDQSRGSYNEQFF. CDR3 nucleotide sequence: TGTGCCAGCAGCGTAGGTCTCAAACGCAGGGGAGACCAATCAAGGGGCTCCTACAATGAGCAGTTCTTC.

The chain combines TRBV4-3 with TRBJ1-1; TRBD1 might be the D (5 bases). CDR1 is LGHNA and CDR2 is YSLEER in the germline V gene. This CDR3 is built from 14 residues. V was cut by 3 bases and J by 2 bases, with 10 bases left in between. The DNA for the CDR3 is TGCGCCAGCAGCCAGACGACAGCTAACACTGAAGCTTTCTTT. Protein sequence: CASSQTTANTEAFF.

The V gene is TRBV28, the J gene TRBJ2-7; TRBD1 agrees at 8 bases. Germline CDR1 MDHEN, CDR2 SYDVKM. CDR3 size: 14 residues. Unmatched junction bases numbered 5, after V lost 2 bases and J lost 5 bases. CDR3 bases: TGTGCCAGCAGTTTAGGGACAGGCCGCGACGAGCAGTACTTC. Protein product: CASSLGTGRDEQYF.

This chain connects TRBV9 to TRBJ2-7; D might be TRBD2 (6 bases). The length of the CDR3 is 14 residues. Deletions cut 3 bases from V and 1 base from J, with 11 bases between. Per the germline V gene, CDR1 is SGDLS and CDR2 is YYNGEE. CDR3 in DNA: TGTGCCAGCAGCGCATGGGGGGAATCCTACGAGCAGTACTTC. It yields the protein CASSAWGESYEQYF.

The chain links TRBV28 to TRBJ2-3; 10 bases are shared with TRBD2. CDR1 is MDHEN and CDR2 is SYDVKM in the germline V gene. The CDR3 loop spans 17 amino acids. V was pared by 5 bases and J by 3 bases, with 11 bases of the junction left unmatched. The CDR3 DNA is TGTGCCAGCAGTACGTGGGGGACTAGCGATGAGACAGATACGCAGTATTTT. Translating it yields CASSTWGTSDETDTQYF.

This clone appeared a single time. The V and J genes are TRBV6-6 and TRBJ2-1, with D maybe TRBD2 (5 bases). The V gene's germline CDR1 is MNHNY and CDR2 SVGAGI (reference sequence). Trimming stripped 8 bases from V and 8 bases from J, with 22 bases between. The CDR3 is 15 residues long. CDR3 nucleotide sequence: TGTGCCAGCTCAGATGGAGGCCTCCTCGGCGATGAGCAGTTCTTC. This sequence encodes CASSDGGLLGDEQFF.

This chain uses TRBV9 with TRBJ2-3; 11 positions agree with TRBD2. The CDR3 runs to 18 residues. The germline V gene encodes CDR1 SGDLS and CDR2 YYNGEE. V dropped 3 bases and J dropped 2; count of bases not matched to a gene: 11. The CDR3 nucleotides are TGTGCCAGCAGCGCGTCACTAGCGGGAGAGGGGCCCACAGATACGCAGTATTTT. Amino acids: CASSASLAGEGPTDTQYF.